This T cell receptor (beta chain) was sequenced for a study of T cell responses to AZD1222 COVID-19 vaccine. V lost 8 bases and J lost 1, with 24 bases in between. This CDR3 is built from 19 residues. Germline V gene data show CDR1 as LNHDA and CDR2 as SQIVND (reference sequence). The study's findings and limits: Nearly half of spike-specific TCRs reportedly target unmutated variant regions.

Assay used: immunoSEQ multiplex PCR; TCRdb lists only in-frame clones, some missing. The table lists about 150,000 clones, around 90% of them singletons. This clone has a single count. Its specificity is unknown. This TCR was recovered from an adult in good health. The sample here was peripheral blood, taken on day 0 of AZD1222 vaccination. J is TRBJ2-6 and V is TRBV19, with D tentatively TRBD1 or TRBD2 (5 bases each). This CDR3 is CASVEGMRQGPSGANVLTF. DNA for the CDR3: TGTGCCAGTGTCGAGGGCATGCGGCAGGGCCCTTCTGGGGCCAACGTCCTGACTTTC.